There are a few counts of the clone carrying this T cell receptor (beta chain). Its specificity is not known. One end of the junction varies from germline; a read error may be responsible. The sample carries other DNA sequences with the same CDR3. The PCR ran on 60 Vbeta and 13 Jbeta primers. Using immunoSEQ multiplex PCR, the repertoire was profiled, and TCRdb retains in-frame clones only, with some absent. Here the sample spans 150,000 to 200,000 clones, 75% to 85% being singletons. Germline loops: CDR1 SGHRS, CDR2 YFSETQ. This CDR3 has 14 residues. This sample was included in a study of cytomegalovirus exposure and HLA in healthy donors. Study-wide results and limits: It was assumed in the presence/absence analyses that sequencing depth was roughly uniform across donors. Apart from CMV serostatus, no immune exposure information was available. The Asian-associated ancestry cluster reportedly had fewer N-insertions than the approximately 670-donor mean in a later analysis.

Healthy individuals who donated bone marrow served as the donors. The rearrangement links TRBV5-1 to TRBJ1-2; TRBD1 matches 8 bases. The sequenced sample consisted of PBMCs. The source is a woman aged 18-35 years in good health and CMV-seropositive. CDR3 in amino acids: CASSLAQTGAGYTF. The CDR3, as DNA: TGTGCCAGCAGCTTGGCCCAGACAGGGGCTGGCTACACCTTC.